The 6 T cell receptor beta chains below come from one sample, sequenced in a study of cytomegalovirus exposure and HLA in healthy donors. PCR amplification relied on 60 Vbeta primers (plus 13 Jbeta primers). This table comes from immunoSEQ multiplex PCR, and its TCRdb copy is limited to in-frame clones, with some not included. The sample contains more than 150,000 clones, 75% to 80% of which appear only once. Sample: PBMCs. Receptors were obtained from a woman aged 30 to 39 in good health and CMV-seropositive.

V and J are TRBV10-3 and TRBJ2-7; 7 nucleotides match TRBD2. Unmatched junction bases numbered 13, after V lost 10 bases and J lost 4 bases. Germline V lookup: CDR1 ENHRY, CDR2 SYGVKD. The CDR3 runs to 14 residues. The CDR3 DNA reads as TGTGCCACCCGGAGGGAGGGCGGGACTTACGAGCAGTACTTC. It is translated as CATRREGGTYEQYF.

The V and J genes are TRBV13 and TRBJ1-5; no clear D. The CDR3 is 12 amino acids. V shed 0 bases and J shed 10 bases, with 7 bases lying between them. Germline assignment: CDR1 PRHDT and CDR2 FYEKMQ (reference sequence). CDR3 sequence: CASSLGRLPQHF. CDR3 DNA sequence: TGTGCCAGCAGCTTAGGACGCCTACCCCAGCATTTT.

V gene TRBV18 combines with J gene TRBJ1-1, with 8 bases that match TRBD1. The CDR3 contains 16 residues. Germline V gene data show CDR1 as KGHSH and CDR2 as LQKENI. V shed 0 bases, J shed 3 bases, and the junction held 6 bases outside the gene matches. The CDR3 DNA sequence: TGTGCCAGCTCACCACCCGCAGGGGGCCGGTACACTGAAGCTTTCTTT. It codes for CASSPPAGGRYTEAFF. Drawing the rest from reference TRBV18 and TRBJ1-1, the complete variable domain is NAGVMQNPRHLVRRRGQEARLRCSPMKGHSHVYWYRQLPEEGLKFMVYLQKENIIDESGMPKERFSAEFPKEGPSILRIQQVVRGDSAAYFCASSPPAGGRYTEAFFGQGTRLTVV.

The chain is built from TRBV5-1 and TRBJ2-5; D not resolved. Germline CDR1 SGHRS, CDR2 YFSETQ. The CDR3 spans 14 residues. V lost 0 bases and J lost 5, with 11 bases in between. CDR3 sequence reads: CASSLVGHRETQYF. DNA for the CDR3: TGCGCCAGCAGCTTGGTGGGCCATCGGGAGACCCAGTACTTC.

V gene TRBV5-4 combines with J gene TRBJ1-1; 7 bases agree with TRBD1. The ends lost 4 bases at V and 4 bases at J; junction bases unmatched: 7. The CDR3 covers 14 residues. Per germline, CDR1 SGHNT and CDR2 YYREEE (reference sequence). CDR3 DNA: TGTGCCAGCAGCCCTACCGACAGGGTCACTGAAGCTTTCTTT. Translation: CASSPTDRVTEAFF.

This chain links TRBV6-5 with TRBJ1-2; 7 bases align to TRBD1. Trimming took 3 bases from V and 3 from J; bases not matched to a gene: 7. The CDR3 has 15 amino acids. Looked up from germline, CDR1 is MNHEY and CDR2 is SVGAGI. CDR3 sequence (DNA): TGTGCCAGCAGTTATGATCTCAGGGGGGACTATGGCTACACCTTC. Its translation is CASSYDLRGDYGYTF.